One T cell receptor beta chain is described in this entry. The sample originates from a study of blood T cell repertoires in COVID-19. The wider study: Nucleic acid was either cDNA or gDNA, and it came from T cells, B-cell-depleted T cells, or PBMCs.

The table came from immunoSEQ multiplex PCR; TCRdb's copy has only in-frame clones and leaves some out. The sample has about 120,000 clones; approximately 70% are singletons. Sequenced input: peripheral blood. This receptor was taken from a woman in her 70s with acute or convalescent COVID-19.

CDR3 protein: CSAVQAARGYTF. CDR3 in DNA: TGCAGCGCGGTACAGGCGGCTAGGGGCTACACCTTC. The rearrangement joins TRBV29-1 to TRBJ1-2; D might be TRBD1 (5 bases). Deletions cut 7 bases from V and 8 bases from J, with 17 bases between. CDR1 is SQVTM and CDR2 is ANQGSEA in the germline V gene. CDR3 size: 12 residues.